Shown below are 23 T cell receptor beta chains from a single sample sequenced in a study of T cells expressing NK-cell markers. TCRdb reprocessed the 5' RACE reads and reports one entry per CDR3 protein, with no DNA. In all, the sample yields about 380,000 distinct CDR3 sequences. Input material: blood T cells: a sorted CD56 or NKG2C T cell subset, CD4+ or CD8+ T cells, or bulk PBMC T cells (not recorded which). The origin of the receptors is a man aged 18 to 70 in good health.

This chain links TRBV12-3 or TRBV12-4 with TRBJ2-3; absent DNA, TCRdb's TRBD2 call cannot be checked. The CDR3 length is 17 residues. Here the CDR3 reads CASSERTSGGRADTQYF.

This chain joins TRBV28 and TRBJ1-5. This CDR3 comprises 12 residues. Germline V gene lookup returns CDR1 MDHEN and CDR2 SYDVKM. This CDR3 reads CASGGGNQPQHF.

The chain employs TRBV7-2 and TRBJ1-5; the TRBD1 assignment by TCRdb is unverifiable without DNA. Germline values: CDR1 SGHTA, CDR2 FQGNSA. The CDR3 is 15 amino acids. The CDR3 loop reads CASSLVRGSNQPQHF.

The chain combines TRBV29-1 with TRBJ1-2; TCRdb returns TRBD1, unconfirmable since there is no DNA. The CDR3 length is 16 residues. Germline loops: CDR1 SQVTM, CDR2 ANQGSEA. The CDR3 region is CSVGAPPGQLFGGYTF.

The rearrangement joins TRBV5-5 to TRBJ2-4. CDR1 and CDR2 from the germline V gene are SGHKS and YYEKEE (reference sequence). There are 14 residues in the CDR3. This CDR3 is CASSLVQAKNIQYF.

V gene TRBV7-9 combines with J gene TRBJ2-7; TCRdb lists TRBD1, though no DNA is available to test this call. The length of the CDR3 is 15 residues. CDR1 is SEHNR and CDR2 is FQNEAQ in the germline V gene (reference sequence). CDR3: CASSLAQGWTYEQYF.

The chain is built from TRBV5-6 and TRBJ2-5; no DNA is available, so the TRBD1 call from TCRdb remains unchecked. Germline lookup yields CDR1 SGHDT and CDR2 YYEEEE. This CDR3 is built from 16 residues. The chain's CDR3 is CASSPRTGGTWETQYF.

The rearrangement uses TRBV7-2 and TRBJ1-4; TCRdb names TRBD1, which stays unverified in the absence of DNA. Germline CDR1 is SGHTA and CDR2 is FQGNSA. This CDR3 has 16 amino acids. CDR3 in amino acids: CASRAGQVQGNEKLFF.

The chain employs TRBV6-2 or TRBV6-3 and TRBJ2-1; there is no DNA to check the TCRdb D call of TRBD2. CDR1 and CDR2 from the germline V gene are MNHEY and SVGEGT. The CDR3 runs to 17 residues. CDR3 loop: CASRTPLLAGVSNEQFF.

V is TRBV2 and J is TRBJ2-5; there is no DNA to check the TCRdb D call of TRBD1. The CDR3 sequence is 15 residues long. CDR1 SNHLY and CDR2 FYNNEI come from the germline V gene. CDR3 amino acids: CASRTLTGGQETQYF.

The chain is built from TRBV10-3 and TRBJ1-2; the D call of TRBD1 rests on TCRdb alone, since no DNA is present to check it. The CDR3 has 17 residues. Germline CDR1 reads ENHRY; CDR2 reads SYGVKD. The CDR3 here is CAISESYDRGRVYGYTF.

The chain combines TRBV14 with TRBJ2-1; the TCRdb D gene call, TRBD1, has no DNA to confirm it. Germline loops: CDR1 SGHDN, CDR2 FVKESK. The CDR3 loop spans 15 amino acids. The CDR3 reads CASSRRQGGVGEQFF.

J is TRBJ1-2 and V is TRBV20-1. CDR1 and CDR2 from the germline V gene are DFQATT and SNEGSKA (reference sequence). The CDR3 consists of 16 residues. The CDR3 here is CSARDILQGASYGYTF.

The genes are TRBV27 and TRBJ2-6; TCRdb proposes TRBD1, but this gene call is untestable without DNA. Germline assignment: CDR1 MNHEY and CDR2 SMNVEV (reference sequence). The CDR3 loop spans 16 amino acids. CDR3 protein: CASRSDRGLGANVLTF.

This chain links TRBV20-1 with TRBJ1-5. In germline, CDR1 is DFQATT, CDR2 SNEGSKA (reference sequence). The CDR3 sequence is 13 residues long. The CDR3: CSARVNDGTVQHF.

The V gene is TRBV12-3 or TRBV12-4, the J gene TRBJ2-2; as DNA is missing, the TRBD2 call by TCRdb cannot be tested. This CDR3 has 13 amino acids. The CDR3 here is CASSQTLAGELFF.

The chain employs TRBV3-1 and TRBJ1-6; the D gene TCRdb calls, TRBD1, cannot be checked with no DNA. The CDR3 has 15 amino acids. Germline V CDR1 and CDR2: LGHDT, YNNKEL (reference sequence). The CDR3 is CASSLGQRTAAPLHF.

The V gene is TRBV3-1, the J gene TRBJ1-1. This CDR3 has 13 amino acids. Per germline, CDR1 LGHDT and CDR2 YNNKEL (reference sequence). This chain's CDR3 is CASSQDSQVRSFF.

The chain joins TRBV29-1 to TRBJ1-2; checking the TCRdb D call of TRBD1 is not possible without DNA. CDR3 length: 12 amino acids. Germline V gene data show CDR1 as SQVTM and CDR2 as ANQGSEA. The CDR3 here is CSVEIRGRGYTF.

The chain carries TRBV5-1 and TRBJ2-5. The CDR3 length is 16 residues. From germline, CDR1 is SGHRS and CDR2 YFSETQ. The CDR3 region is CASSLEATPYQETQYF.

This chain links TRBV20-1 with TRBJ1-4. Germline CDR1 is DFQATT and CDR2 is SNEGSKA (reference sequence). There are 12 residues in the CDR3. This CDR3 is CSASRSHEKLFF.

The chain has TRBV4-1 and TRBJ1-1; TCRdb calls TRBD1, which cannot be checked without DNA. Germline CDR1 and CDR2: MGHRA and YSYEKL. CDR3 length: 15 amino acids. The CDR3 is CASSQKGNRGPEAFF.

The chain is built from TRBV12-3 or TRBV12-4 and TRBJ2-2; the TCRdb call, TRBD2, lacks DNA for checking. The CDR3 length is 15 residues. This CDR3 reads CASRPAARGTGELFF.